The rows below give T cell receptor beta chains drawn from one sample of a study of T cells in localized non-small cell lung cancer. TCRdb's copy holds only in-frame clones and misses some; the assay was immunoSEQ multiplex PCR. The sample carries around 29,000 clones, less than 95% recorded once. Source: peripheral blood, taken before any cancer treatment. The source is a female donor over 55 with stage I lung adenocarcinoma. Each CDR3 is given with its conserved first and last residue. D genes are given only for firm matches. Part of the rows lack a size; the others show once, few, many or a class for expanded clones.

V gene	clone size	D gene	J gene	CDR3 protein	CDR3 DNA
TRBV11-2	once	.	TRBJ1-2	CASSRGHYGYTF	TGTGCCAGCAGCAGGGGACACTATGGCTACACCTTC
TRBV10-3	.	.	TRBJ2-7	CAISEGGGRSSYEQYF	TGTGCCATCAGTGAAGGGGGTGGGAGGAGCTCCTACGAGCAGTACTTC
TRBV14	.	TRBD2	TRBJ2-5	CASSQEGLRGGPETQYF	TGTGCCAGCAGCCAAGAAGGTCTGCGGGGGGGCCCTGAGACCCAGTACTTC
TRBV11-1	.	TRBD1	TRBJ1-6	CASSLGSRGHSPLHF	TGTGCCAGCAGCTTAGGAAGCAGGGGGCACTCACCCCTCCACTTT
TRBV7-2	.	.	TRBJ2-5	CASSYQQGGGETQYF	TGTGCCAGCAGCTACCAACAGGGCGGTGGGGAGACCCAGTACTTC
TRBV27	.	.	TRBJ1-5	CASSLNPIGGEGQPQHF	TGTGCCAGCAGTTTAAACCCCATAGGGGGAGAGGGTCAGCCCCAGCATTTT
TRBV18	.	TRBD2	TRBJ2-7	CASSPPGLASHEQYF	TGTGCCAGCTCACCACCGGGACTAGCGTCCCACGAGCAGTACTTC
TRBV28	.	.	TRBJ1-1	CASSLTENTEAFF	TGTGCCAGCAGTTTAACTGAGAACACTGAAGCTTTCTTT
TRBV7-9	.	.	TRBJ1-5	CAGEGGPNQPQHF	TGTGCCGGGGAGGGCGGTCCAAATCAGCCCCAGCATTTT
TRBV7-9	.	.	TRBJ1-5	CASSLGEGTGVHQPQHF	TGTGCCAGCAGCTTAGGGGAAGGGACCGGAGTTCATCAGCCCCAGCATTTT
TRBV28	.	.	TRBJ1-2	CASTRTEYGYTF	TGTGCCAGCACCAGGACGGAATATGGCTACACCTTC
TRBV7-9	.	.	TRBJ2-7	CASSPTVSSRSYEQYF	TGTGCCAGCAGCCCCACAGTGTCCTCGAGATCCTACGAGCAGTACTTC
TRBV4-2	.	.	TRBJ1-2	CASSREQGGYGYTF	TGTGCCAGCAGCCGCGAACAGGGTGGCTATGGCTACACCTTC
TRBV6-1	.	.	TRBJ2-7	CASSGGVGYLSSYEQYF	TGTGCCAGCAGTGGGGGTGTCGGTTACCTCAGCTCCTACGAGCAGTACTTC
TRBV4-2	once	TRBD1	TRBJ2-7	CASSQAGTAWEQYF	TGTGCCAGCAGCCAAGCCGGGACAGCCTGGGAGCAGTACTTC
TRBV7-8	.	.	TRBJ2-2	CASRMGNTGELLF	TGTGCCAGCAGGATGGGGAACACCGGGGAGCTGCTTTTT
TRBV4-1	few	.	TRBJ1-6	CASSWSGGLSNSPLHF	TGCGCCAGCAGCTGGAGCGGAGGGTTGTCGAATTCACCCCTCCACTTT
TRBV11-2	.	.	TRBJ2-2	CASSFVEDAGELFF	TGTGCCAGCAGCTTTGTGGAAGACGCCGGGGAGCTGTTTTTT
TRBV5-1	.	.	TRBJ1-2	CASSPVGGWTDGYTF	TGCGCCAGCAGCCCGGTGGGGGGGTGGACTGACGGCTACACCTTC
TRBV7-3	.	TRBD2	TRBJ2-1	CASSRGLAGPNEQFF	TGTGCCAGCAGCCGCGGACTAGCGGGGCCCAATGAGCAGTTCTTC
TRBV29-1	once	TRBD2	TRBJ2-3	CSAGLAGADTQYF	TGCAGCGCGGGACTAGCGGGAGCAGATACGCAGTATTTT
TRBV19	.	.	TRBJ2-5	CASHTGHSQETQYF	TGTGCCAGCCACACGGGACACAGCCAAGAGACCCAGTACTTC
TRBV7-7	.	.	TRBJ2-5	CASSFGQKETQYF	TGTGCTAGCAGCTTCGGTCAGAAAGAGACCCAGTACTTC
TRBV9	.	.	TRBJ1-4	CASSVGGTTNEKLFF	TGTGCCAGCAGCGTAGGAGGGACAACTAATGAAAAACTGTTTTTT
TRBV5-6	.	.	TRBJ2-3	CASSLVATDTQYF	TGTGCCAGCAGCTTGGTGGCCACAGATACGCAGTATTTT
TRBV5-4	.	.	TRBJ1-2	CASSLGGGQTYGYTF	TGTGCCAGCAGCTTGGGTGGGGGGCAGACGTATGGCTACACCTTC
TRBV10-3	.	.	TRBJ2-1	CAMKPEGTYNEQFF	TGTGCCATGAAGCCAGAGGGCACCTACAATGAGCAGTTCTTC
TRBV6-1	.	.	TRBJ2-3	CASLRRAASTDTQYF	TGTGCCAGTCTAAGACGAGCGGCTAGCACAGATACGCAGTATTTT
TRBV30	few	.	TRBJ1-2	CAWSASFADGYTF	TGTGCCTGGAGCGCCTCCTTCGCGGATGGCTACACCTTC
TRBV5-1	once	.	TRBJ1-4	CASSPDPGATNEKLFF	TGCGCCAGCAGCCCGGACCCCGGAGCAACTAATGAAAAACTGTTTTTT
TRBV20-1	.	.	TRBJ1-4	CSVGEEKLFF	TGCAGTGTTGGGGAGGAAAAACTGTTTTTT
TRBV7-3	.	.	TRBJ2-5	CASSRPGETQYF	TGTGCCAGCAGTCGTCCGGGAGAGACCCAGTACTTC
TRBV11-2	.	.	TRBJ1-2	CASSLLQGYGYTF	TGTGCCAGCAGCTTATTGCAGGGCTATGGCTACACCTTC
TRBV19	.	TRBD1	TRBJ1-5	CASSWDRANNQPQHF	TGTGCCAGTAGTTGGGACAGGGCAAACAATCAGCCCCAGCATTTT
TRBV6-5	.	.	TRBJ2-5	CASSLAGIGRETQYF	TGTGCCAGCAGTTTAGCTGGTATAGGGAGGGAGACCCAGTACTTC
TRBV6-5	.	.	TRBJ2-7	CASSFTHGEYEQYF	TGTGCCAGCAGCTTTACCCACGGCGAGTACGAGCAGTACTTC
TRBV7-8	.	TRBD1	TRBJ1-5	CASSFRTGVQPQHF	TGTGCCAGCAGCTTCAGGACAGGGGTGCAGCCCCAGCATTTT
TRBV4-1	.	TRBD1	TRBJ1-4	CASSRGDRGEVEKLFF	TGCGCCAGCAGCCGTGGGGACAGGGGAGAGGTTGAAAAACTGTTTTTT
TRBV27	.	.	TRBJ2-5	CASSPRRGRQETQYF	TGTGCCAGCAGCCCGAGACGAGGAAGGCAAGAGACCCAGTACTTC
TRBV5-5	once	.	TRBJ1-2	CASSSLRTVANYGYTF	TGTGCCAGCAGCTCACTACGGACAGTCGCTAACTATGGCTACACCTTC
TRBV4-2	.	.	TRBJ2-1	CASRPRGSGESEQFF	TGTGCCAGCAGGCCAAGAGGGTCGGGGGAGAGTGAGCAGTTCTTC
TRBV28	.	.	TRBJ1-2	CASSQSYNYGYTF	TGTGCCAGCAGTCAGTCGTACAACTATGGCTACACCTTC
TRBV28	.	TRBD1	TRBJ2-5	CASSFSGTGVWETQYF	TGTGCCAGCAGTTTCTCAGGGACAGGGGTTTGGGAGACCCAGTACTTC